This is a list of T cell receptor beta chains from one sample in a study of OX40 agonist ivuxolimab in advanced cancers. The table came from immunoSEQ multiplex PCR; TCRdb's copy has only in-frame clones and leaves some out. This sample has 50,000 to 65,000 clones; about 93% occur once, and the top ten carry 25%. The sequences come from CD4+ or CD8+ T cells sorted from blood, collected in a trial of the OX40 agonist ivuxolimab. The origin of the receptors is an adult with an advanced solid tumor such as melanoma, head and neck, liver or kidney cancer. CDR3s include the opening cysteine and the closing phenylalanine or tryptophan. A D gene is named only where the DNA matches it firmly. Clone size is shown for a subset of rows, as once, few, many or a class of expanded clone.

TRBD1	TRBJ2-7	-	TRBV28	TGTGCCAGCAGTTTCTGGGACAGGGGCGAGCAGTACTTC	CASSFWDRGEQYF
-	TRBJ2-1	once	TRBV4-1	TGCGCCAGCAGCCAAGTACACAATGAGCAGTTCTTC	CASSQVHNEQFF
-	TRBJ1-2	few	TRBV4-1	TGCGCCAGCAGCCAACAGTACGGAGCAGGGTATGGCTACACCTTC	CASSQQYGAGYGYTF
-	TRBJ2-3	-	TRBV1	TGCACCAGCAGCCAAGGGACTAGCGGGATTGGAGATACGCAGTATTTT	CTSSQGTSGIGDTQYF
TRBD2	TRBJ2-7	-	TRBV29-1	TGCAGCGTCGGACTAGCGGGATCGCGGTACGAGCAGTACTTC	CSVGLAGSRYEQYF
-	TRBJ2-1	-	TRBV7-9	TGTGCCAGCAGCCCCACCGGGGGGCAGGGGGGCAATGAGCAGTTCTTC	CASSPTGGQGGNEQFF
TRBD2	TRBJ2-1	-	TRBV30	TGTGCCTGGAGTGGACCCGTCGCTGACGGGGGGACGGGAGTGTCCTACAATGAGCAGTTCTTC	CAWSGPVADGGTGVSYNEQFF
-	TRBJ1-5	-	TRBV19	TGTGCCAGTAGTTGGAGGGCCGGGCAGCCCCAGCATTTT	CASSWRAGQPQHF
-	TRBJ2-3	-	TRBV9	TGTGCCAGCAGCGTAAAGCAAATGGGCACAGATACGCAGTATTTT	CASSVKQMGTDTQYF
TRBD2	TRBJ2-5	-	TRBV2	TGTGCCAGCAGACTGACTAGCGGGAAGTGGGAGACCCAGTACTTC	CASRLTSGKWETQYF
-	TRBJ2-7	once	TRBV29-1	TGCAGCGTTGTTGCAGGACCCCACGAGCAGTACTTC	CSVVAGPHEQYF
-	TRBJ2-1	-	TRBV27	TGTGCCAGCAGTTTAACAGAAACCTCCTACAATGAGCAGTTCTTC	CASSLTETSYNEQFF
-	TRBJ2-7	-	TRBV7-9	TGTGCCAGCAGCTTCGGGCTTGAGCAGTACTTC	CASSFGLEQYF
-	TRBJ2-7	-	TRBV27	TGTGCCAGCAGTTTATCCCTCTCTCCTACCTACGAGCAGTACTTC	CASSLSLSPTYEQYF
-	TRBJ1-3	-	TRBV27	TGTGCCAGCAGTTTACAGGGGTCGGGAAACACCATATATTTT	CASSLQGSGNTIYF
-	TRBJ2-7	-	TRBV30	TGTGCCTGGAGTGTGCTGTCCTACGAGCAGTACTTC	CAWSVLSYEQYF
TRBD1	TRBJ2-2	few	TRBV7-9	TGTGCCAGCTCGACAGGGGTGGTCACCGGGGAGCTGTTTTTT	CASSTGVVTGELFF
TRBD1	TRBJ2-7	-	TRBV6-5	TGTGCCAGCAGCTTTGGACAGGGGAATGAGCAGTACTTC	CASSFGQGNEQYF
TRBD2	TRBJ2-1	once	TRBV2	TGTGCCAGCAGGGGGGGGACTAGCGGGAGAGGTGGCTATGAGCAGTTCTTC	CASRGGTSGRGGYEQFF
-	TRBJ2-1	once	TRBV2	TGTGCCAGCAGTGAAGCGCTTGGGCTCATACAATACAATGAGCAGTTCTTC	CASSEALGLIQYNEQFF
TRBD1	TRBJ2-1	-	TRBV6-6	TGTGCCAGCAGACCTTGGGCAGGGGGAGTCAATGAGCAGTTCTTC	CASRPWAGGVNEQFF
-	TRBJ2-7	-	TRBV11-3	TGTGCCAGCAGCTTACCGGTGGGGGCTAGCCACGAGCAGTACTTC	CASSLPVGASHEQYF
TRBD2	TRBJ2-3	-	TRBV27	TGTGCCAGCAGCGGGACTAGCTGGACAGATACGCAGTATTTT	CASSGTSWTDTQYF
-	TRBJ2-7	once	TRBV6-6	TGTGCCAGCAGTTATGAAGGGACCCGGGGGTCCGAGCAGTACTTC	CASSYEGTRGSEQYF
-	TRBJ1-1	-	TRBV5-6	TGTGCCAGCAGCTTGATGTCCGAAGCTTTCTTT	CASSLMSEAFF
-	TRBJ2-7	-	TRBV7-9	TGTGCCAGCAGCCCCCCGTGGGGGCGCGGGTACGAGCAGTACTTC	CASSPPWGRGYEQYF
-	TRBJ2-1	-	TRBV11-2	TGTGCCAGCAGCCTCCCCATCGGGTCCTACAATGAGCAGTTCTTC	CASSLPIGSYNEQFF
-	TRBJ2-1	-	TRBV27	TGTGCCAGCAGTTCGGGGAGCCCCTACAATGAGCAGTTCTTC	CASSSGSPYNEQFF
TRBD2	TRBJ2-7	-	TRBV4-3	TGCGCCAGCAGCCAAGTTGAGGGAGGGGAATACGAGCAGTACTTC	CASSQVEGGEYEQYF
-	TRBJ1-1	few	TRBV7-2	TGTGCCAGCAGCCTCTGGACGAACACTGAAGCTTTCTTT	CASSLWTNTEAFF
TRBD2	TRBJ2-7	-	TRBV7-6	TGTGCCAGCAGCTTAGGAGCGGGGTCCTCTTCCTACGAGCAGTACTTC	CASSLGAGSSSYEQYF
-	TRBJ2-5	-	TRBV11-2	TGTGCCAGCAGCCCGAGTCGGGGTAGTCAAGAGACCCAGTACTTC	CASSPSRGSQETQYF
-	TRBJ2-1	-	TRBV18	TGTGCCAGCTGGCTGGGGGGAACGGTCCACAATGAGCAGTTCTTC	CASWLGGTVHNEQFF
TRBD2	TRBJ2-2	-	TRBV4-3	TGCGCCAGCAGCTATGGTCCTAGCGGGGACACCGGGGAGCTGTTTTTT	CASSYGPSGDTGELFF
-	TRBJ2-7	-	TRBV13	TGTGCCAGCAGCTTAAGCAGGGCGTGCTACGAGCAGTACTTC	CASSLSRACYEQYF
-	TRBJ2-2	-	TRBV18	TGTGCCAGCTCTCTCACCGGGGAGCTGTTTTTT	CASSLTGELFF
TRBD1	TRBJ2-7	-	TRBV28	TGTGCCAGCAGTTTACGAGACAGGGGGACCTACGAGCAGTACTTC	CASSLRDRGTYEQYF
-	TRBJ2-5	-	TRBV11-2	TGTGCCAGCAGCTTTTTTGAGACCCAGTACTTC	CASSFFETQYF
-	TRBJ2-7	once	TRBV7-9	TGTGCCAGCAGCCTCACGGACGAGCAGTACTTC	CASSLTDEQYF
-	TRBJ2-2	few	TRBV19	TGTGCCAGTAGTAGGGGGTACACCGGGGAGCTGTTTTTT	CASSRGYTGELFF
-	TRBJ2-3	-	TRBV5-4	TGTGCCAGCAGCTTTGTCCTGGGGGGCGCAGATACGCAGTATTTT	CASSFVLGGADTQYF
TRBD1	TRBJ2-7	once	TRBV30	TGTGCCTGGAAGGAACCAGGGGGTTTCTACGAGCAGTACTTC	CAWKEPGGFYEQYF
TRBD2	TRBJ2-1	-	TRBV27	TGTGCCAGCAGCTTTCGGACTGGGTGGCTAGCGGGAGGGGGCTTCTACAATGAGCAGTTCTTC	CASSFRTGWLAGGGFYNEQFF
-	TRBJ1-1	once	TRBV7-9	TGTGCCAGCAGCCAGCCCGGTGGCGCTGAAGCTTTCTTT	CASSQPGGAEAFF
TRBD2	TRBJ2-7	once	TRBV7-2	TGTGCCAGCAGCTTAGCTGGACTAGCTTACTCCTACGAGCAGTACTTC	CASSLAGLAYSYEQYF
-	TRBJ2-1	-	TRBV19	TGTGCCAGTAGTATAGGGAGCGGAGACTACAATGAGCAGTTCTTC	CASSIGSGDYNEQFF
TRBD1	TRBJ2-2	-	TRBV4-1	TGCGCCAGCAGCCAAGGTCAGGGGGTAGCCGGGGAGCTGTTTTTT	CASSQGQGVAGELFF